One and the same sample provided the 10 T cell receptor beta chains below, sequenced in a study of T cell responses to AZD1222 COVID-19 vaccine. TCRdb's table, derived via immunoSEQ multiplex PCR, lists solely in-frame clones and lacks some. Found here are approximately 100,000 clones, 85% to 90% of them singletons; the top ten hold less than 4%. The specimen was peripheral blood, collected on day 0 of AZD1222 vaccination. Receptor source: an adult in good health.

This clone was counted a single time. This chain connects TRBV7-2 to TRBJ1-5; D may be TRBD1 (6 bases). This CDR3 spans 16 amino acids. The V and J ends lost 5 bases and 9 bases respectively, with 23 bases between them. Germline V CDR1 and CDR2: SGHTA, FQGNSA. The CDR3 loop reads CASSLPQGATEGPQHF. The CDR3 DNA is TGTGCCAGCAGCCTCCCACAGGGAGCCACCGAAGGGCCCCAGCATTTT.

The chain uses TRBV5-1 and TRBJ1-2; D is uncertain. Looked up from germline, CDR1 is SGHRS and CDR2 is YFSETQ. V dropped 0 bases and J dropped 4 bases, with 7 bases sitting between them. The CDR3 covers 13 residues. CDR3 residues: CASSLGAIYGYTF. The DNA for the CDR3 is TGCGCCAGCAGCTTGGGGGCAATCTATGGCTACACCTTC.

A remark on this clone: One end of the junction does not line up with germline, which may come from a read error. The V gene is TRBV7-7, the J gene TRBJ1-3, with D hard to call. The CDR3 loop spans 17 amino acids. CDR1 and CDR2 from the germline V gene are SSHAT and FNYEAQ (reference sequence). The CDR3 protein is CASSLDPLPETKNTIYF. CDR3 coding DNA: TGTGCTAGCAGCTTAGACCCTTTGCCGGAGACCAAGAACACCATATATTTT.

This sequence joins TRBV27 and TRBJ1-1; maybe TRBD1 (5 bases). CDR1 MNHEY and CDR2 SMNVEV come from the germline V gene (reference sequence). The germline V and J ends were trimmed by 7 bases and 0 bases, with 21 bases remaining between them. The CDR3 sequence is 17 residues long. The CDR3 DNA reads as TGTGCCAGCACCTCGGGGGGGGGAAGATATATGAACACTGAAGCTTTCTTT. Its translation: CASTSGGGRYMNTEAFF.

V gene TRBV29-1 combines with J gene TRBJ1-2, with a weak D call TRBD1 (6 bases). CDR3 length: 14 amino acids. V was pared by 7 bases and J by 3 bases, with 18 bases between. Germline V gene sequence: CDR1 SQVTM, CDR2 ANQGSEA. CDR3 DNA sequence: TGCAGCGCCCAACAGGGATTATCGGACTATGGCTACACCTTC. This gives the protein CSAQQGLSDYGYTF.

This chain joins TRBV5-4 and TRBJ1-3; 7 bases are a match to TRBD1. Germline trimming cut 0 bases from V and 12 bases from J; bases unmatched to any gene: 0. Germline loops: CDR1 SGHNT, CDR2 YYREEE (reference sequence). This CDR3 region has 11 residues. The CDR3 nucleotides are TGTGCCAGCAGCTTGGGGGACAGCATATATTTT. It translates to CASSLGDSIYF.

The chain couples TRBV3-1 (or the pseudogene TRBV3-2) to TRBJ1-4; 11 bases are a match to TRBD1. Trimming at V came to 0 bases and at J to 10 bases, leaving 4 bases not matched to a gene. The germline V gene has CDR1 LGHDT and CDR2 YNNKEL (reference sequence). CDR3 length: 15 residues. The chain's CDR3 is CASSQEGQGVGKLFF. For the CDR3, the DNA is TGTGCCAGCAGCCAAGAGGGACAGGGGGTTGGAAAACTGTTTTTT.

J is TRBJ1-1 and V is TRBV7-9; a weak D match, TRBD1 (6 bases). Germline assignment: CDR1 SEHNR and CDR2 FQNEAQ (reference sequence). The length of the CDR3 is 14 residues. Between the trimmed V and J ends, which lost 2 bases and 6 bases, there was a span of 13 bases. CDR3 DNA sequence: TGTGCCAGCAGCTTATCGGGGGGGCTCCCTGAAGCTTTCTTT. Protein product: CASSLSGGLPEAFF.

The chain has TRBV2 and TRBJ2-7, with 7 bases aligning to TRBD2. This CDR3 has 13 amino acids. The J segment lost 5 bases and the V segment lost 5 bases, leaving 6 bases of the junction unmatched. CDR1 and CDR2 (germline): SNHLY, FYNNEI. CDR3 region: CASSQRLADEQYF. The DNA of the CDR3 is TGTGCCAGCAGTCAGAGACTAGCTGACGAGCAGTACTTC.

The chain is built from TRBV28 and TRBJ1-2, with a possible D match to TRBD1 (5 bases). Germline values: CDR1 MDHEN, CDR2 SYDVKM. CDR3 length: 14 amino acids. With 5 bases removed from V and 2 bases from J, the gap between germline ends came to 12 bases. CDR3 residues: CASSPPGQNYGYTF. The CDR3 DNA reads TGTGCCAGCAGTCCCCCGGGGCAGAACTATGGCTACACCTTC.